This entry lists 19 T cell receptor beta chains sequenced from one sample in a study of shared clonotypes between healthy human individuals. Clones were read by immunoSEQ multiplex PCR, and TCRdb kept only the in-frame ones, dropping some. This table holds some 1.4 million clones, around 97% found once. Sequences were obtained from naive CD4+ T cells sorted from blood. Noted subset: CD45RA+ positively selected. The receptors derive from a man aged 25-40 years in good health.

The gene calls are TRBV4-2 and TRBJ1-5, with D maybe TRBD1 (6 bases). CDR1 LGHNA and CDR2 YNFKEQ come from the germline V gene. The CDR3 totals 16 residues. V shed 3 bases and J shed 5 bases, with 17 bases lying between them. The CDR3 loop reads CASSHLGGGTDQPQHF. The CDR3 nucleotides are TGTGCCAGCAGCCACCTGGGGGGGGGCACGGATCAGCCCCAGCATTTT.

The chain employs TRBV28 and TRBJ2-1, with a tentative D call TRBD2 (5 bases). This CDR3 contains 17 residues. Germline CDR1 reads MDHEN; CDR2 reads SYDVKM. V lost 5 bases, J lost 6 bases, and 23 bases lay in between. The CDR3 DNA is TGTGCCAGCAGTCCCATCCTTGGACTGGGAGTGGGCAATGAGCAGTTCTTC. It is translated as CASSPILGLGVGNEQFF.

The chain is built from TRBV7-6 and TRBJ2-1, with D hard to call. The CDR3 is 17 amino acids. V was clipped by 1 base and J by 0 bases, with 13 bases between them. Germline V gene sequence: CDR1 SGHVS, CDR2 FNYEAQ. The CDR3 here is CASSLDLGFASYNEQFF. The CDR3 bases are TGTGCCAGCAGCTTAGATCTCGGGTTCGCCTCCTACAATGAGCAGTTCTTC.

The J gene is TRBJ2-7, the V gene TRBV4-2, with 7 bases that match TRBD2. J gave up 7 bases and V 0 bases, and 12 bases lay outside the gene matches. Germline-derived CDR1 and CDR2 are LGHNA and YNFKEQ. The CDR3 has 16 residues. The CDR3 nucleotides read TGTGCCAGCAGCCAAGATTTGGGGAGGGGTCCAGGGGAGCAGTACTTC. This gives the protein CASSQDLGRGPGEQYF.

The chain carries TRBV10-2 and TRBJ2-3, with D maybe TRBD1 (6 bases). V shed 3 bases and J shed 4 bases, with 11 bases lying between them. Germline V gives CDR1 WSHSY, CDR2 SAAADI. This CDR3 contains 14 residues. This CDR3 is CASSDWGLADTQYF. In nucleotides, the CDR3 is TGCGCCAGCAGTGATTGGGGGCTCGCAGATACGCAGTATTTT.

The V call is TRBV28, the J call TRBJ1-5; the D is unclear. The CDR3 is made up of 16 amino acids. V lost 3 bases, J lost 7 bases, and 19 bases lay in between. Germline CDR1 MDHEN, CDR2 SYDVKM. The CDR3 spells CASSFWRFSPDQPQHF. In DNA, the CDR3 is TGTGCCAGCAGTTTCTGGAGGTTCAGCCCCGACCAGCCCCAGCATTTT. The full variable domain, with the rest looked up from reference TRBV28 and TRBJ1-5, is DVKVTQSSRYLVKRTGEKVFLECVQDMDHENMFWYRQDPGLGLRLIYFSYDVKMKEKGDIPEGYSVSREKKERFSLILESASTNQTSMYLCASSFWRFSPDQPQHFGDGTRLSIL.

DNA of the CDR3: TGCGCCAGCAGCGTAGTGGGGAGCTCCTACAATGAGCAGTTCTTC. Protein: CASSVVGSSYNEQFF. The rearrangement joins TRBV5-1 to TRBJ2-1, with a tentative D call TRBD2 (5 bases). Between the trimmed V and J ends, which lost 4 bases and 0 bases, there was a span of 11 bases. In germline, CDR1 is SGHRS, CDR2 YFSETQ. The CDR3 has 15 amino acids.

The CDR3 here is CASSHTGAGGYGYTF. Here the CDR3 DNA reads TGCGCCAGCAGCCACACAGGGGCCGGTGGCTATGGCTACACCTTC. This chain uses TRBV4-1 with TRBJ1-2, with TRBD1 identical over 7 bases. Germline trimming cut 3 bases from V and 4 bases from J; bases unmatched to any gene: 8. Germline CDR1 MGHRA, CDR2 YSYEKL. This CDR3 spans 15 amino acids.

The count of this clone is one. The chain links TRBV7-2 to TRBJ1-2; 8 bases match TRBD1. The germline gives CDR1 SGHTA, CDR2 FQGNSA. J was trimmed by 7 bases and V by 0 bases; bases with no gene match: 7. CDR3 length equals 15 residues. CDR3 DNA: TGTGCCAGCAGCTTAGCGCAGGGGGCGCATCGTGGCTACACCTTC. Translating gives CASSLAQGAHRGYTF.

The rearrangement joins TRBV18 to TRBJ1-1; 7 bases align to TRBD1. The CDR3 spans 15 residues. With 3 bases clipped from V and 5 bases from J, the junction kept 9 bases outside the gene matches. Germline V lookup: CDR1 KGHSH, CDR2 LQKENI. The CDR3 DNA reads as TGTGCCAGCTCACCCCCCGGCAGGGGGAGAACTGAAGCTTTCTTT. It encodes CASSPPGRGRTEAFF.

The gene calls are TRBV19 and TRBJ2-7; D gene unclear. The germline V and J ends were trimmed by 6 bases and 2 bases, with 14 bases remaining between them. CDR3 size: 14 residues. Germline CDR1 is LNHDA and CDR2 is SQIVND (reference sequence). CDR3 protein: CASSDNSVPYEQYF. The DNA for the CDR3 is TGTGCCAGTAGCGATAATTCAGTCCCCTACGAGCAGTACTTC.

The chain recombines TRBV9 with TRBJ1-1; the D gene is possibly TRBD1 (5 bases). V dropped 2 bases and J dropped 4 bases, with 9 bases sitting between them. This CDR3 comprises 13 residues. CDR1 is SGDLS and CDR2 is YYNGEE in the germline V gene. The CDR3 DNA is TGTGCCAGCAGCGTTCTCGGGGGCACTGAAGCTTTCTTT. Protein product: CASSVLGGTEAFF. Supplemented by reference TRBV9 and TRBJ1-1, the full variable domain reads DSGVTQTPKHLITATGQRVTLRCSPRSGDLSVYWYQQSLDQGLQFLIQYYNGEERAKGNILERFSAQQFPDLHSELNLSSLELGDSALYFCASSVLGGTEAFFGQGTRLTVV.

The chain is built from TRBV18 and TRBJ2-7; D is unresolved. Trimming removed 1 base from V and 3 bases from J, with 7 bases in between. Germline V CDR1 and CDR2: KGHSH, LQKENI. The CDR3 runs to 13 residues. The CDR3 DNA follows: TGTGCCAGCTCACCACGGCTGGGCTACGAGCAGTACTTC. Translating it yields CASSPRLGYEQYF.

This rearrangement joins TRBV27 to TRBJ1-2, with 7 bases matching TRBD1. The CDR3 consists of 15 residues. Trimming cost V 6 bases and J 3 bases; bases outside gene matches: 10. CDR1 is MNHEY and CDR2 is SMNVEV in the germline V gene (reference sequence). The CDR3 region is CASRGNRGNDYGYTF. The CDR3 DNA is TGTGCCAGCAGGGGAAACAGGGGTAATGACTATGGCTACACCTTC.

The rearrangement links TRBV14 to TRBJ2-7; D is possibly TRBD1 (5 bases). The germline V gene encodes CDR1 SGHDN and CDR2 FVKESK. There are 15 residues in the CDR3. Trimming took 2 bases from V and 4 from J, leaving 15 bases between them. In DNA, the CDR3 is TGTGCCAGCAGCCAACACAGGTCTTCTGATTACGAGCAGTACTTC. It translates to CASSQHRSSDYEQYF.

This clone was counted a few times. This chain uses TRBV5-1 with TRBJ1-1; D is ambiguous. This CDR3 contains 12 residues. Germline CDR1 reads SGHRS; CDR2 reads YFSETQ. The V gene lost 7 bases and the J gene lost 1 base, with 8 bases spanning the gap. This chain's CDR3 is CASSVGNTEAFF. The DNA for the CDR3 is TGCGCCAGCTCAGTCGGGAACACTGAAGCTTTCTTT.

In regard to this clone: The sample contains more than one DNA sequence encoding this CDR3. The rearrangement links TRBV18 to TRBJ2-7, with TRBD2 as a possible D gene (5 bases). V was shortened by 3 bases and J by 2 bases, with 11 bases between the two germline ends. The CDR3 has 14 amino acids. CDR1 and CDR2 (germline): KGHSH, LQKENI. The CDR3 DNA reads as TGTGCCAGCTCACCCCGGGGTCGACCCTACGAGCAGTACTTC. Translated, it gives CASSPRGRPYEQYF.

The CDR3 nucleotides read TGTGCCAGCAGCCCTGGGGAGGGGGAAGAGACCCAGTACTTC. It translates to CASSPGEGEETQYF. This chain joins TRBV11-1 and TRBJ2-5; D possibly corresponds to TRBD2 (7 bases). The CDR3 contains 14 residues. With 5 bases removed from V and 3 bases from J, the gap between germline ends came to 13 bases. Germline V gives CDR1 SGHAT, CDR2 FQDESV (reference sequence).

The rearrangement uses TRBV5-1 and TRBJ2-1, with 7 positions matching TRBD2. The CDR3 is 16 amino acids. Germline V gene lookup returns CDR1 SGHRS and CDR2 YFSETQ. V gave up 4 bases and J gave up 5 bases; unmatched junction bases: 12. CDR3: CASSRGDGGSHNEQFF. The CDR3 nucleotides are TGCGCCAGCAGCAGAGGAGACGGCGGGAGTCACAATGAGCAGTTCTTC.